Listed below are T cell receptor beta chains from one sample, sequenced in a study of CD8 T cells in Susac syndrome. One entry per CDR3 protein, called by TCRdb with MiXCR from the immunoSEQ multiplex PCR reads. The repertoire holds around 130,000 distinct CDR3 sequences, with 80% as singletons. Sequencing was performed on CD8+ T cells from PBMCs. The receptors originated from a human donor with multiple sclerosis. The CDR3 runs from the conserved cysteine through the conserved F or W. The D gene is left open where the match is weak. The listing skips clone size in some rows; elsewhere it reads once, few, many or a size class.

- TRBJ2-3 TRBV19 - TGTGCCAGTAGCATTAGGGGGGGCACAGATACGCAGTATTTT CASSIRGGTDTQYF
TRBD2 TRBJ2-2 TRBV11-1 - TGTGCCAGCGGAAAGCGGGAGTTGGTCGGGGAGCTGTTTTTT CASGKRELVGELFF
- TRBJ1-6 TRBV7-2 many TGTGCCAGCAGCTTGCGGTTCCGGACAGTCTATAATTCACCCCTCCACTTT CASSLRFRTVYNSPLHF
- TRBJ2-5 TRBV6-5 - TGTGCCAGCAGCACCTTACCTCGGACAGAAGAGACCCAGTACTTC CASSTLPRTEETQYF
TRBD2 TRBJ2-2 TRBV27 few TGTGCCAGCAGGTTTAGCGGGGGCCCCGAACTCACCGGGGAGCTGTTTTTT CASRFSGGPELTGELFF
- TRBJ1-5 TRBV27 few TGTGCCAGCAGTTTATCCTCCAGCCAGCCCCAGCATTTT CASSLSSSQPQHF
- TRBJ1-1 TRBV27 - TGTGCCAGCAGGACCATTCAGGGGATGAACACTGAAGCTTTCTTT CASRTIQGMNTEAFF
TRBD1 TRBJ1-5 TRBV20-1 - TGCAGTGCTAGACCAACAGGGGGCGAAAGTCAGCCCCAGCATTTT CSARPTGGESQPQHF
- TRBJ1-1 TRBV6-1 - TGTGCCAGCATCACCGGCCCCCCTCGGACGACGAACACTGAAGCTTTCTTT CASITGPPRTTNTEAFF
- TRBJ2-5 TRBV28 - TGTGCCAGCAGTCTGCGAATATACCAAGAGACCCAGTACTTC CASSLRIYQETQYF
TRBD2 TRBJ2-3 TRBV6-5 - TGTGCCAGCAGTTACTCCTCGGGCCTAGCGGGGGGGAAGCGCACAGATACGCAGTATTTT CASSYSSGLAGGKRTDTQYF
- TRBJ2-1 TRBV5-6 - TGTGCCAGCAGCTTTGGGGGTGGCCATGAGCAGTTCTTC CASSFGGGHEQFF
TRBD2 TRBJ2-1 TRBV5-8 - TGTGCCAGCAGCCGGAGTCTAGCGGGGATATACAATGAGCAGTTCTTC CASSRSLAGIYNEQFF
TRBD1 TRBJ2-1 TRBV19 few TGTGCCAGTAGTTCTGCGGGGACAGGGAGGGATGAGCAGTTCTTC CASSSAGTGRDEQFF
- TRBJ2-3 TRBV5-6 - TGTGCCAGCAGCCCCATTACAGATACGCAGTATTTT CASSPITDTQYF
- TRBJ1-1 TRBV6-5 - TGTGCCAGCAGTTACTCCTTTAACGATGGGGGGACTGAAGCTTTCTTT CASSYSFNDGGTEAFF
- TRBJ2-1 TRBV30 - TGTGCCTGGAGCACCGGGAGTGGGGATGAGCAGTTCTTC CAWSTGSGDEQFF
- TRBJ2-2 TRBV4-3 - TGCGCCAGCAGCCATAGAGGGCTCGCCGGGGAGCTGTTTTTT CASSHRGLAGELFF
- TRBJ1-4 TRBV6-1 - TGTGCCAGCAGTGGAGGGACTGTGAATGAAAAACTGTTTTTT CASSGGTVNEKLFF
TRBD1 TRBJ1-1 TRBV11-2 - TGTGCCAGCAGCCCCTGGGACAGGGGTCGTGGCACTGAAGCTTTCTTT CASSPWDRGRGTEAFF
- TRBJ1-3 TRBV23-1 - TGCGCCAGCAGCGACGAGTTAGGGGCGCCTGGAAACACCATATATTTT CASSDELGAPGNTIYF
- TRBJ1-1 TRBV28 once TGTGCCAGCAGTTTTACACAGGGAAAAACGAACACTGAAGCTTTCTTT CASSFTQGKTNTEAFF
- TRBJ2-3 TRBV5-6 - TGTGCCAGCAGCTTGGCCGCATACTTCGAGGGAGGACACACAGATACGCAGTATTTT CASSLAAYFEGGHTDTQYF
- TRBJ1-1 TRBV7-8 - TGTGCCAGCAACATTTGGCCCGACAGCTTGAACACTGAAGCTTTCTTT CASNIWPDSLNTEAFF
- TRBJ1-1 TRBV19 - TGTGCCAGTAGCGCATTGGGCACAACTGAAGCTTTCTTT CASSALGTTEAFF
- TRBJ1-4 TRBV4-1 - TGCGCCAGCAGCCTCCTAAACGGGCCGGATGAAAAACTGTTTTTT CASSLLNGPDEKLFF
- TRBJ2-1 TRBV5-6 - TGTGCCAGCAGCTTTGGAGCGAGCTCCTACAATGAGCAGTTCTTC CASSFGASSYNEQFF
- TRBJ2-1 TRBV27 - TGTGCCAGCAGACCAATCGAACCAGGGGCGGGTGAGCAGTTCTTC CASRPIEPGAGEQFF
- TRBJ2-1 TRBV12-3/TRBV12-4 - TGTGCCAGCAGTTTGATGAGTAATGAGCAGTTCTTC CASSLMSNEQFF
- TRBJ1-2 TRBV4-3 few TGCGCCAGCAGCCAAGTGGGGGAGACTAACTATGGCTACACCTTC CASSQVGETNYGYTF
- TRBJ2-5 TRBV27 - TGTGCCAGCAGTGAAGGGTGGGGGTTGTTGGGGGAGACCCAGTACTTC CASSEGWGLLGETQYF
- TRBJ2-1 TRBV2 - TGTGCCAACAGGGTTTCCGGGGGGTTCTTC CANRVSGGFF
- TRBJ2-2 TRBV20-1 - TGCAGTGCTAGAACTCGGAGGGGCACCGGGGAGCTGTTTTTT CSARTRRGTGELFF
- TRBJ1-6 TRBV2 - TGTGCCAGCCGCGAACCCCTCCACTTT CASREPLHF
- TRBJ1-2 TRBV29-1 - TGCAGCGTCGTCAGGGAAAACTATGGCTACACCTTC CSVVRENYGYTF
TRBD1 TRBJ1-2 TRBV28 - TGTGCCGCGGGGGAAGGGGGCGGTTATGGCTACACCTTC CAAGEGGGYGYTF
TRBD2 TRBJ2-7 TRBV20-1 - TGCAGTGCTAGAGATGGCACTAGCGGCTTCTCCTACGAGCAGTACTTC CSARDGTSGFSYEQYF